Below, 11 T cell receptor beta chains from the same sample are listed, as sequenced in a study of T cell changes during pregnancy in multiple sclerosis. Using immunoSEQ multiplex PCR, the repertoire was profiled, and TCRdb retains in-frame clones only, with some absent. The sample holds more than 15,000 clones; 88% are singletons and the top ten take roughly 1.3%. Sequenced material: CD4+ T cells from peripheral blood mononuclear cells, taken in the first trimester of pregnancy. These receptors originate from a female donor in good health, enrolled as a control in a pregnancy study.

The chain couples TRBV18 to TRBJ2-7; a possible D gene is TRBD1 (6 bases). There are 15 residues in the CDR3. V was clipped by 3 bases and J by 2 bases, with 14 bases between them. Germline CDR1 is KGHSH and CDR2 is LQKENI. This chain's CDR3 is CASSPGRGFPYEQYF. CDR3 coding DNA: TGTGCCAGCTCACCGGGCAGGGGCTTTCCCTACGAGCAGTACTTC.

This clone was found a few times. The gene calls are TRBV6-5 and TRBJ1-2, with D tentatively TRBD1 (6 bases). The V and J ends lost 1 base and 4 bases respectively, with 13 bases between them. CDR3 length: 15 amino acids. Per the germline V gene, CDR1 is MNHEY and CDR2 is SVGAGI. CDR3 DNA sequence: TGTGCCAGCAGTTACTTACAGGGTTTCTCCTATGGCTACACCTTC. This gives the protein CASSYLQGFSYGYTF.

The chain links TRBV5-6 to TRBJ2-4; D is perhaps TRBD2 (5 bases). CDR3 length equals 16 residues. V was trimmed by 4 bases and J by 1 base, leaving 15 bases between them. CDR1 and CDR2 (germline): SGHDT, YYEEEE. The CDR3 loop reads CASSPGLGVAKNIQYF. CDR3 coding DNA: TGTGCCAGCAGCCCTGGACTCGGCGTGGCCAAAAACATTCAGTACTTC.

The chain combines TRBV2 with TRBJ2-7; D is unclear. The germline V and J ends were trimmed by 6 bases and 0 bases, with 15 bases remaining between them. Germline values: CDR1 SNHLY, CDR2 FYNNEI. The CDR3 is 15 residues long. The CDR3 spells CASRVQTISSYEQYF. CDR3 DNA: TGTGCCAGCAGGGTACAGACAATTAGCTCCTACGAGCAGTACTTC.

The rearrangement joins TRBV2 to TRBJ2-3, with 12 positions matching TRBD2. CDR1 and CDR2 (germline): SNHLY, FYNNEI. The CDR3 extends over 15 amino acids. Germline trimming cut 6 bases from V and 5 bases from J; bases unmatched to any gene: 6. CDR3 coding DNA: TGTGCCAGCAGCACTACTAGCGGGAGGAAAGATACGCAGTATTTT. It is translated as CASSTTSGRKDTQYF.

This chain connects TRBV4-3 to TRBJ2-2, with D possibly TRBD2 on 6 matching bases. V lost 4 bases and J 7 bases, leaving 22 bases between the germline ends. Germline values: CDR1 LGHNA, CDR2 YSLEER. CDR3 size: 17 residues. The CDR3 spells CASSRTVGRGGGGELFF. Written as DNA, the CDR3 is TGCGCCAGCAGCCGGACCGTGGGTCGGGGAGGCGGCGGGGAGCTGTTTTTT.

This sequence joins TRBV6-1 and TRBJ2-3, with TRBD2 matching over 12 bases. The germline V gene encodes CDR1 MNHNS and CDR2 SASEGT. The CDR3 contains 16 residues. After removal of 3 bases from V and 6 bases from J, the junction contained 7 bases not matched to a gene. For the CDR3, the DNA is TGTGCCAGCAGTGAGACCCTAGCGGGAGGGCTGGATACGCAGTATTTT. Its translation: CASSETLAGGLDTQYF.

V gene TRBV5-6 combines with J gene TRBJ2-7, with TRBD2 matching over 9 bases. With V trimmed by 3 bases and J by 2 bases, 9 bases remained unmatched. The CDR3 consists of 16 residues. The germline gives CDR1 SGHDT, CDR2 YYEEEE. The CDR3, as DNA: TGTGCCAGCAGCTCGGGCGTAGCGGGGGTTCCCTACGAGCAGTACTTC. Its protein product is CASSSGVAGVPYEQYF.

The V and J genes are TRBV7-9 and TRBJ2-2; 7 positions agree with TRBD1. The V gene's germline CDR1 is SEHNR and CDR2 FQNEAQ (reference sequence). The CDR3 contains 15 residues. V dropped 5 bases and J dropped 6; count of bases not matched to a gene: 9. Here the CDR3 reads CASSRQGPRAGELFF. The CDR3, as DNA: TGTGCCAGCAGCCGACAGGGACCGCGGGCCGGGGAGCTGTTTTTT.

The chain links TRBV4-1 to TRBJ1-1, with D perhaps TRBD1 (6 bases). V lost 4 bases to trimming and J lost 4 bases, with 16 bases between them. The CDR3 sequence is 15 residues long. Germline V lookup: CDR1 MGHRA, CDR2 YSYEKL. In DNA, the CDR3 is TGCGCCAGCAGCCGCGAAGCGGGGACAACCACTGAAGCTTTCTTT. Amino acids: CASSREAGTTTEAFF.

The genes are TRBV7-6 and TRBJ2-1; 10 bases match TRBD2. CDR1 is SGHVS and CDR2 is FNYEAQ in the germline V gene. This CDR3 comprises 16 residues. V lost 5 bases and J lost 9; bases outside the gene matches: 13. The CDR3 here is CASSRASGRSRSEQFF. The CDR3 coding sequence is TGTGCCAGCAGCCGGGCTAGCGGGAGATCGCGAAGTGAGCAGTTCTTC.